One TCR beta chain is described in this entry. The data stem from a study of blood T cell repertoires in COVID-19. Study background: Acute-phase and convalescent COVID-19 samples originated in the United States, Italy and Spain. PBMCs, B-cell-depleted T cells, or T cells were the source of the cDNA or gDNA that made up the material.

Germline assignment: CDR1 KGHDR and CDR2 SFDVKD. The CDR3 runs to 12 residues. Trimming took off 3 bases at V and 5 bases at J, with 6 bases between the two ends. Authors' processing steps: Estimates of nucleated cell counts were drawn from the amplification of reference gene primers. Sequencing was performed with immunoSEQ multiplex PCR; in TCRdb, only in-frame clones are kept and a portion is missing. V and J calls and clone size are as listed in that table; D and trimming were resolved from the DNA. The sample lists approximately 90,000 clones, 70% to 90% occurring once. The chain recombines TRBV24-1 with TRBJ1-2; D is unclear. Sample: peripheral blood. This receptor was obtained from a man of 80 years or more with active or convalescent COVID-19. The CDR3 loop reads CATSDTEYGYTF. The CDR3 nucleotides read TGTGCCACCAGTGATACAGAATATGGCTACACCTTC.